This T cell receptor (beta chain) came from a study of CD8+ T cells in alopecia areata. Study context: The drug, tofacitinib, lasted 6 to 18 months, followed by 6 months off drug.

To note about this clone: The antigen is undetermined.

Treatment in this sample: oral pan-JAK inhibitor, 5-10 mg twice daily. Isolated RNA was reverse transcribed into cDNA used as the sequencing template. Some clones are missing from TCRdb's copy, which holds only in-frame ones; the method was immunoSEQ multiplex PCR. This sample carries over 100,000 clones, roughly 55% of them seen once, and the ten largest clones take 10% to 15%. Broader study findings: Sequences from scalp samples also cover resident alphabeta T cells of normal skin. Amid tofacitinib therapy, many expanded lesional clones stayed present in scalp and blood.

This CDR3 has 14 amino acids. CDR1 is LNHNV and CDR2 is YYDKDF in the germline V gene (reference sequence). V dropped 5 bases and J dropped 3 bases, with 12 bases sitting between them. Sequences were derived from CD8+ T cells sorted from blood, sampled at week 24, from a patient treated with tofacitinib. The TCR originated in a human donor with alopecia areata. This chain connects TRBV15 to TRBJ2-3, with a tentative D call TRBD2 (7 bases). DNA for the CDR3: TGTGCCACCAGCGGGAGGGGGGGGACAGATACGCAGTATTTT. Residues: CATSGRGGTDTQYF.